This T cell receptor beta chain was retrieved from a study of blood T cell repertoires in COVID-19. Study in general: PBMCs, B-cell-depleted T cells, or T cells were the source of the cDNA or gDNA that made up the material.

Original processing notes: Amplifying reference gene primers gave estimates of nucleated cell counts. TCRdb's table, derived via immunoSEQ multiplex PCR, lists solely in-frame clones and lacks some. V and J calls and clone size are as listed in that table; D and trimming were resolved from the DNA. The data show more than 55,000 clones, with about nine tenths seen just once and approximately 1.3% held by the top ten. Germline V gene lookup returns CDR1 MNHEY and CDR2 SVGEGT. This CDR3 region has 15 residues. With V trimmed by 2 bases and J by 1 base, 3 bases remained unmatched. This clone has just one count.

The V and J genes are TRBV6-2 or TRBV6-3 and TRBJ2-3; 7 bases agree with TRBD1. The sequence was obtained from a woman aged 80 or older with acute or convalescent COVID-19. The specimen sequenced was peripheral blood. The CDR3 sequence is CASSYGTGGTDTQYF. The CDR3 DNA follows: TGTGCCAGCAGTTACGGAACAGGGGGCACAGATACGCAGTATTTT.